The text below deals with one T cell receptor (beta chain). The junction shows a germline mismatch at one end, possibly a read error. The sample is drawn from a study of blood T cell repertoires in COVID-19. The wider study: Spain, Italy and the United States supplied samples that represented acute and convalescent COVID-19. PBMCs, B-cell-depleted T cells, or T cells were the source of the cDNA or gDNA that made up the material.

CDR3 length: 14 residues. Germline CDR1 is MNHNY and CDR2 is SVGAGI (reference sequence). In the source study's methods: Reference gene primers were amplified, and this amplification served to estimate nucleated cell counts. TCRdb keeps only in-frame clones here, not all; method: immunoSEQ multiplex PCR. That table furnishes V, J and clone size, whereas the DNA furnished D and trimming. The sample lists around 190,000 clones; 75% to 90% were seen once. This TCR came from a woman aged 55-75 years with acute or convalescent COVID-19. Sequenced material: peripheral blood. The genes are TRBV6-6 and TRBJ2-3, with 7 bases fitting TRBD2. The CDR3 DNA follows: TGTGCCCTCTCAATGTGGGAGGGCTCAGACACGCAGTATTTT. It encodes CALSMWEGSDTQYF.